The 26 T cell receptor beta chains given below trace back to one sample, sequenced in a study of control samples from healthy donors and cancer patients. Sequenced by immunoSEQ multiplex PCR; TCRdb stores in-frame clones only, minus some. The sample has about 120,000 clones; 87% are singletons. Sequences were obtained from blood. The receptors come from a man between 18 and 29 years old in good health.

The rearrangement links TRBV4-1 to TRBJ1-5, with a tentative D call TRBD1 (5 bases). In germline, CDR1 is MGHRA, CDR2 YSYEKL. This CDR3 contains 16 residues. V was pared by 2 bases and J by 0 bases, with 11 bases between. CDR3 DNA: TGCGCCAGCAGCCAACAGGGCCCATATAGCAATCAGCCCCAGCATTTT. The encoded protein is CASSQQGPYSNQPQHF.

The rearrangement joins TRBV30 to TRBJ1-2; 7 bases fit TRBD1. Losses at the gene ends were 6 bases for V and 5 bases for J; bases not matched to a gene: 6. The CDR3 covers 12 residues. The germline CDR1 and CDR2 sequences are GTSNPN and SVGIG (reference sequence). The CDR3: CACPGQSYGYTF. The CDR3 bases are TGTGCCTGCCCGGGACAGTCTTATGGCTACACCTTC.

J is TRBJ1-2 and V is TRBV5-6, with a tentative D call TRBD1 (6 bases). Trimming stripped 3 bases from V and 2 bases from J, with 8 bases between. Germline V lookup: CDR1 SGHDT, CDR2 YYEEEE. The CDR3 covers 13 residues. As DNA, the CDR3 is TGTGCCAGCAGCTCAGGACAGAACTATGGCTACACCTTC. Its protein is CASSSGQNYGYTF.

CDR3 protein: CASSSPPGLAGTHEQYF. CDR3 nucleotide sequence: TGTGCCAGCAGCTCACCACCAGGACTAGCGGGAACCCACGAGCAGTACTTC. The gene calls are TRBV7-9 and TRBJ2-7, with 12 positions matching TRBD2. The CDR3 is made up of 17 amino acids. The ends lost 4 bases at V and 5 bases at J; junction bases unmatched: 12. The germline V gene has CDR1 SEHNR and CDR2 FQNEAQ (reference sequence).

The CDR3 spells CASSFSGAGQPQHF. The CDR3 nucleotides are TGTGCCAGCAGTTTCTCGGGGGCTGGGCAGCCCCAGCATTTT. The chain joins TRBV28 to TRBJ1-5, with a possible D match to TRBD1 (6 bases). The V gene's germline CDR1 is MDHEN and CDR2 SYDVKM. Trimming removed 3 bases at V and 7 bases at J, with 13 bases between. The CDR3 has 14 residues.

The chain carries TRBV27 and TRBJ2-3, with TRBD2 matching 9 bases. The CDR3 length is 17 residues. Per germline, CDR1 MNHEY and CDR2 SMNVEV (reference sequence). V lost 1 base and J lost 1; bases outside the gene matches: 6. The CDR3 is CASSLFGTSRGTDTQYF. DNA for the CDR3: TGTGCCAGCAGTTTATTCGGGACTAGCAGGGGCACAGATACGCAGTATTTT.

V is TRBV5-4 and J is TRBJ2-7; perhaps D is TRBD1 or TRBD2 (5 bases each). The CDR3 loop spans 14 amino acids. Trimming cost V 0 bases and J 3 bases, with 10 bases left between them. Germline V gene data show CDR1 as SGHNT and CDR2 as YYREEE (reference sequence). This CDR3 reads CASSLEGRDYEQYF. For the CDR3, the DNA is TGTGCCAGCAGCTTGGAGGGACGGGACTACGAGCAGTACTTC. Filled out from reference TRBV5-4 and TRBJ2-7, the complete variable domain reads ETGVTQSPTHLIKTRGQQVTLRCSSQSGHNTVSWYQQALGQGPQFIFQYYREEENGRGNFPPRFSGLQFPNYSSELNVNALELDDSALYLCASSLEGRDYEQYFGPGTRLTVT.

Only one count was recorded for this clone. The J gene is TRBJ1-2, the V gene TRBV12-3 or TRBV12-4, with 8 nucleotides matching TRBD1. J lost 4 bases, V lost 5 bases, and 3 bases had no gene match. The CDR3 loop spans 13 amino acids. The CDR3 reads CASSDRGIYGYTF. DNA of the CDR3: TGTGCCAGCAGTGACAGGGGAATCTATGGCTACACCTTC.

This clone turned up a few times. The rearrangement links TRBV5-3 to TRBJ2-7; D is ambiguous. TRBV5-3 is an ORF, and what it does is uncertain. The CDR3 sequence is 15 residues long. Trimming pared 4 bases from V and 0 bases from J, leaving 14 bases between. The CDR3 DNA is TGTGCCAGAAGCCTTACAGCAACGAGCTCCTACGAGCAGTACTTC. It is translated as CARSLTATSSYEQYF.

The CDR3 nucleotides are TGTGCCAGCAGCTGGACTAGCGCCTCCTACGAGCAGTACTTC. As protein: CASSWTSASYEQYF. J is TRBJ2-7 and V is TRBV11-2, with 9 bases identical to TRBD2. Per germline, CDR1 SGHAT and CDR2 FQNNGV. This CDR3 region has 14 residues. V shed 4 bases, J shed 0 bases, and the junction held 1 base outside the gene matches.

This chain joins TRBV5-1 and TRBJ1-1; no clear D. CDR1 is SGHRS, CDR2 YFSETQ, per germline. Between the trimmed V and J ends, which lost 0 bases and 3 bases, there was a span of 9 bases. This CDR3 contains 14 residues. The CDR3 reads CASSLERRDTEAFF. DNA of the CDR3: TGCGCCAGCAGCTTGGAGCGGAGGGACACTGAAGCTTTCTTT.

The chain recombines TRBV5-1 with TRBJ2-2; perhaps D is TRBD1 or TRBD2 (5 bases each). There are 12 residues in the CDR3. The germline V gene has CDR1 SGHRS and CDR2 YFSETQ. The V and J ends lost 6 bases and 6 bases respectively, with 9 bases between them. CDR3: CASKEGPGELFF. The DNA for the CDR3 is TGCGCCAGCAAAGAGGGACCCGGGGAGCTGTTTTTT.

This sequence joins TRBV5-1 and TRBJ1-1; TRBD1 matches at 7 bases. CDR3 length equals 15 residues. V was pared by 0 bases and J by 0 bases, with 2 bases of the junction left unmatched. CDR1 is SGHRS, CDR2 YFSETQ, per germline. For the CDR3, the DNA is TGCGCCAGCAGCTTGGACAGGGGCTTGAACACTGAAGCTTTCTTT. This encodes CASSLDRGLNTEAFF.

In its sample, this clone was seen a few times. The chain combines TRBV11-2 with TRBJ1-5; the D is unclear. The CDR3 extends over 14 amino acids. Per the germline V gene, CDR1 is SGHAT and CDR2 is FQNNGV. The germline V and J ends were trimmed by 1 base and 6 bases, with 10 bases remaining between them. For the CDR3, the DNA is TGTGCCAGCAGCTTAGGAGGGAGAGGTCAGCCCCAGCATTTT. It codes for CASSLGGRGQPQHF.

The rearrangement links TRBV19 to TRBJ1-6; 8 bases fit TRBD1. Per the germline V gene, CDR1 is LNHDA and CDR2 is SQIVND (reference sequence). This CDR3 comprises 16 residues. V lost 5 bases to trimming and J lost 7 bases; unmatched junction nucleotides: 10. CDR3 amino acids: CASSLWTGLVNSPLHF. The CDR3, as DNA: TGTGCCAGTAGTCTCTGGACAGGGCTAGTCAATTCACCCCTCCACTTT. The complete variable domain, with remaining parts taken from reference TRBV19 and TRBJ1-6, reads DGGITQSPKYLFRKEGQNVTLSCEQNLNHDAMYWYRQDPGQGLRLIYYSQIVNDFQKGDIAEGYSVSREKKESFPLTVTSAQKNPTAFYLCASSLWTGLVNSPLHFGNGTRLTVT.

This clone was observed a single time. The CDR3: CASSPVHSEKLFF. In DNA form, the CDR3 reads TGTGCCAGCAGCCCGGTGCATTCCGAAAAACTGTTTTTT. The chain has TRBV7-2 and TRBJ1-4; unclear D gene. CDR3 length: 13 amino acids. Deletions cut 5 bases from V and 8 bases from J, with 12 bases between. Germline CDR1 is SGHTA and CDR2 is FQGNSA.

The chain couples TRBV7-9 to TRBJ1-2; tentative D call: TRBD1 (5 bases). The CDR3 has 14 residues. Germline lookup yields CDR1 SEHNR and CDR2 FQNEAQ (reference sequence). Trimming pared 5 bases from V and 8 bases from J, leaving 18 bases between. The CDR3 protein is CASSPQWDESGYTF. CDR3 in DNA: TGTGCCAGCAGCCCTCAATGGGACGAATCAGGCTACACCTTC.

The rearrangement links TRBV10-3 to TRBJ2-3; D is unresolved. V lost 0 bases to trimming and J lost 9 bases, with 10 bases between them. The CDR3 is made up of 13 amino acids. The germline CDR1 and CDR2 sequences are ENHRY and SYGVKD. The CDR3 sequence: CAISESEAYTQYF. The CDR3 DNA sequence: TGTGCCATCAGTGAGTCAGAAGCGTACACGCAGTATTTT.

The table lists this clone with a count of one. This sequence joins TRBV6-6 and TRBJ2-1, with D possibly called TRBD1 or TRBD2 (5 bases each). Germline lookup yields CDR1 MNHNY and CDR2 SVGAGI (reference sequence). CDR3 length: 15 residues. Trimming removed 0 bases from V and 4 bases from J, with 10 bases in between. The chain's CDR3 is CASSYSGTEYNEQFF. CDR3 DNA sequence: TGTGCCAGCAGTTACTCGGGGACGGAGTACAATGAGCAGTTCTTC.

The sample holds one count of this clone. This chain uses TRBV19 with TRBJ2-3; a possible D gene is TRBD1 (6 bases). From germline, CDR1 is LNHDA and CDR2 SQIVND (reference sequence). The CDR3 has 16 residues. Deletions cut 4 bases from V and 0 bases from J, with 14 bases between. CDR3 DNA: TGTGCCAGTAGTAACCGGCTGGACAGAAGCACAGATACGCAGTATTTT. Its translation: CASSNRLDRSTDTQYF.

This clone turned up a few times. The chain carries TRBV27 and TRBJ2-3; D assignment may be TRBD1 or TRBD2 (5 bases each). V dropped 5 bases and J dropped 6 bases, with 18 bases sitting between them. The CDR3 has 15 amino acids. Germline CDR1 is MNHEY and CDR2 is SMNVEV (reference sequence). CDR3 bases: TGTGCCAGCAGTCCCCGATGGGGCACGGGGGATACGCAGTATTTT. It codes for CASSPRWGTGDTQYF.

This sequence joins TRBV30 and TRBJ2-7, with D unresolved. CDR3 length equals 15 residues. CDR1 is GTSNPN, CDR2 SVGIG, per germline (reference sequence). Trimming stripped 1 base from V and 1 base from J, with 14 bases between. The CDR3 bases are TGTGCCTGGAGTGCTCCCCCACCCGGTTCCTACGAGCAGTACTTC. Amino acid sequence: CAWSAPPPGSYEQYF.

The chain joins TRBV7-3 to TRBJ1-2, with D uncertain. Germline V gives CDR1 SGHTA, CDR2 FQGTGA. With 6 bases removed from V and 8 bases from J, the gap between germline ends came to 10 bases. The CDR3 length is 11 residues. The CDR3 DNA reads TGTGCCAGCAGGTCTACGAGGGGCTACACCTTC. Translation gives CASRSTRGYTF.

The chain recombines TRBV5-3 with TRBJ2-1; TRBD2 matches 10 bases. TRBV5-3 is recorded as an ORF, its role being uncertain. The CDR3 spans 16 residues. Losses at the gene ends were 1 base for V and 9 bases for J; bases not matched to a gene: 10. The CDR3 DNA reads TGTGCCAGAAGCTTGTGCCAGCTAGCGGGAGTTAGTGAGCAGTTCTTC. Its protein product is CARSLCQLAGVSEQFF.

The chain links TRBV2 to TRBJ1-1, with 9 bases that match TRBD1. Germline V gene data show CDR1 as SNHLY and CDR2 as FYNNEI. The V segment lost 3 bases and the J segment 10 bases; nucleotides outside the gene matches: 3. The CDR3 consists of 12 residues. CDR3 region: CASSEDRGSAFF. CDR3 DNA: TGTGCCAGCAGTGAGGACAGGGGCTCAGCTTTCTTT.

The V and J genes are TRBV28 and TRBJ1-6; D gene uncertain. The CDR3 extends over 11 amino acids. Trimming removed 6 bases at V and 6 bases at J, with 3 bases between. Germline V gene lookup returns CDR1 MDHEN and CDR2 SYDVKM. DNA for the CDR3: TGTGCCAGCAGCCTTAATTCACCCCTCCACTTT. Translating it yields CASSLNSPLHF.